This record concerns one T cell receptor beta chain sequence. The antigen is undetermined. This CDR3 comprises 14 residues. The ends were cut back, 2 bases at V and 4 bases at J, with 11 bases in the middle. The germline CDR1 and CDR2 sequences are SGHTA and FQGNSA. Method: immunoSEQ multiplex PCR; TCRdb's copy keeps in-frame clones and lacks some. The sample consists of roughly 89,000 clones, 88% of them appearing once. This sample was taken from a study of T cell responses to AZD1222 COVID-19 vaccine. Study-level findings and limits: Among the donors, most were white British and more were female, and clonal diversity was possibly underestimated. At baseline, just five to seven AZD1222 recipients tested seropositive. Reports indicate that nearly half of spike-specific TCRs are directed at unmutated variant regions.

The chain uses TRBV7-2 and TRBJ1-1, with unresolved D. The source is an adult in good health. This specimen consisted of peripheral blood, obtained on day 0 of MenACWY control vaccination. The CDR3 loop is CASSLNRRGTEAFF. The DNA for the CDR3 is TGTGCCAGCAGCTTAAACCGGAGAGGCACTGAAGCTTTCTTT.